Listed below are T cell receptor beta chains from one sample, sequenced in a study of cytomegalovirus exposure and HLA in healthy donors. The repertoire was sequenced with immunoSEQ multiplex PCR; TCRdb's copy has only in-frame clones and lacks some. In the table there are roughly 100,000 clones, 70% to 90% of which are singletons. Sequenced sample: PBMCs. The receptors stem from a woman between 18 and 29 years old in good health and CMV-seropositive. Each CDR3 is given without its conserved first and last residue.

TRBV4-2	ASSQDIDNEQF
TRBV6-6	ASSYGLEAYEQY
TRBV5-1	ASHPSTAISYNEQF
TRBV10-3	AITDLAGGPDEQY
TRBV28	ASRNQGFRTDTQY
TRBV13	ASSLYTNSPLH
TRBV19	ASSVGQGARYGYT
TRBV2	ASKRETVSGNTIY
TRBV30	AWSALGLAGGRGETQY
TRBV7-9	ASSSHGRGARNQPQH
TRBV7-2	ASRVGGGAHEQF